This TCR beta chain was recorded in a study of siplizumab effects on memory and regulatory T cells. About this clone itself: Its antigen is as yet unknown.

The V segment lost 0 bases and the J segment 2 bases; nucleotides outside the gene matches: 7. Germline values: CDR1 SGHVS, CDR2 FQNEAQ. The CDR3 extends over 18 amino acids. Per sample, approximately 100,000 TCR templates were assayed. The repertoire was sequenced with immunoSEQ multiplex PCR; TCRdb's copy has only in-frame clones and lacks some. The sample yields fewer than 100,000 clones, 85% to 95% seen once. Findings and caveats of the study: Under siplizumab, alloreactive sequences traced to unstimulated CD4+ memory cells were significantly reduced. Naive T cells looked more diverse than memory cells and looked like major alloresponse contributors.

The rearrangement joins TRBV7-8 to TRBJ1-6, with 7 bases aligning to TRBD1. Material for sequencing was non-Treg CD4+ T cells sorted from blood. The receptor was isolated from a human donor in good health. CDR3 bases: TGTGCCAGCAGCTTAGCTTCGGACAGGTCCACCTATAATTCACCCCTCCACTTT. The encoded protein is CASSLASDRSTYNSPLHF.